These T cell receptor beta chains were read from a single sample in a study of T cell responses to AZD1222 COVID-19 vaccine. Generated by immunoSEQ multiplex PCR, the TCRdb table keeps only in-frame clones and is missing some. The sample lists 80,000 or so clones; roughly nine tenths were seen once. The specimen comprised peripheral blood, sampled on day 0 of AZD1222 vaccination. The receptors come from an adult in good health. Each CDR3 is given with its conserved first and last residue.

>TRBV5-5
CASSPGWGRGQNEQFF
>TRBV9
CASSARTSGLNEQFF
>TRBV6-1
CASSEPGQMNTEAFF
>TRBV6-6
CASRGGQGLEQYF
>TRBV6-5
CASSYWGEGNSPLHF
>TRBV7-6
CASSLGTGARQPQHF
>TRBV19
CASSIDVTGNYGYTF
>TRBV12-3/TRBV12-4
CASSLRGGQPQHF
>TRBV18
CASSPGLNTEAFF
>TRBV5-6
CASRIATGSNTEAFF